This T cell receptor beta chain is from a study of immune characterization of retroperitoneal liposarcoma. In TCRdb, the PCR reads were re-called with MiXCR into one record per CDR3 protein. The sample has more than 10,000 distinct CDR3 sequences, about half seen once. The V segment lost 2 bases and the J segment 7 bases; nucleotides outside the gene matches: 7. CDR3 size: 15 residues. CDR1 MNHNS and CDR2 SASEGT come from the germline V gene. This clonotype showed up many times. This sequence was found in a female donor with retroperitoneal liposarcoma. The genes are TRBV6-1 and TRBJ2-1; TRBD2 agrees at 8 bases. Material: tumor tissue. CDR3 region: CASSEFVGRGNEQFF. The CDR3 region has the DNA TGTGCCAGCAGTGAATTTGTCGGGAGGGGAAATGAGCAGTTCTTC.